This T cell receptor beta chain is from a study of cytomegalovirus exposure and HLA in healthy donors. Turning to the study itself: In an early release, HLA-typed donors contributed approximately 82 million unique TCR sequences. Findings and caveats of the study: CMV antigen specificity was confirmed in vitro for three CMV-associated chains.

The study ran its PCR with 60 Vbeta and 13 Jbeta primers. Clones were read by immunoSEQ multiplex PCR, and TCRdb kept only the in-frame ones, dropping some. The sample lists more than 110,000 clones, 80% occurring once. This CDR3 is 13 amino acids long. With V trimmed by 10 bases and J by 1 base, 6 bases remained unmatched. Germline assignment: CDR1 KGHSH and CDR2 LQKENI. This clone occurred once. The antigen is undetermined. The TCR comes from a male donor in good health and CMV-seronegative. V gene TRBV18 combines with J gene TRBJ1-1; 7 bases map to TRBD1. Sequenced sample: PBMCs. The CDR3 sequence: CATHEGANTEAFF. For the CDR3, the DNA is TGTGCCACCCATGAGGGGGCGAACACTGAAGCTTTCTTT.